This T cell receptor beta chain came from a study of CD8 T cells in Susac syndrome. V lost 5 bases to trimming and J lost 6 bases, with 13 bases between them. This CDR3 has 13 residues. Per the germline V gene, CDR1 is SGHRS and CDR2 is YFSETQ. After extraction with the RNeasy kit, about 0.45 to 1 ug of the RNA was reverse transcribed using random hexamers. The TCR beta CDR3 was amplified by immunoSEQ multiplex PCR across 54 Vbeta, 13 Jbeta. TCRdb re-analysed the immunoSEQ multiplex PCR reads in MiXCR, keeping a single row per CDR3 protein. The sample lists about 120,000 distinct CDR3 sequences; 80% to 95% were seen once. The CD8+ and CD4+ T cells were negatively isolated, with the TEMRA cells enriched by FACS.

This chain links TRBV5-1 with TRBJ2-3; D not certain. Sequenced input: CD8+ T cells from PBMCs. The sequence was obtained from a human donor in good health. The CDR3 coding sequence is TGCGCCAGCAGGGAAGGGTTTGCTGATACGCAGTATTTT. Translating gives CASREGFADTQYF.